Listed below are T cell receptor beta chains from one sample, sequenced in a study of CD4 and CD8 cells across lung adenocarcinoma regions. Via MiXCR, TCRdb re-called the PCR reads, giving one row per CDR3 protein. There are 7,500 to 9,000 distinct CDR3 sequences in the sample; roughly 54% occur only once, and roughly 24% lies in the top ten. Sequencing was performed on CD4+ T cells from the center of a lung tumor. Receptors were obtained from a female donor with lung adenocarcinoma. The CD4 and CD8 labels of this study may be unreliable. Each CDR3 is given with its conserved first and last residue. The order of the fields is V gene, J gene, CDR3 protein.

TRBV6-1	-	CASSLPGGDYEQYF
TRBV28	TRBJ1-2	CASSLKGVGGYTF
TRBV27	TRBJ2-4	CASRFKGMGTKNTQYF
TRBV6-1	-	CASSAASGGLSSYNEQYF
TRBV6-1	TRBJ2-6	CASQSGANVLTF
TRBV28	TRBJ1-2	CASRQGAQGYTF
TRBV27	TRBJ2-4	CGAGNVGGDQNIQYF
TRBV7-2	TRBJ2-1	CVSSDVAGGLQGETQFF
TRBV6-5	TRBJ2-4	CASSLTSGGDIQYF
TRBV6-1	TRBJ2-1	CASSPREYNEQFF
TRBV25-1	TRBJ2-5	CASSETGGTEETQYF
TRBV6-5	TRBJ2-3	CASSYRGPATDTQYF
TRBV27	TRBJ2-4	CASRGNVQYF
TRBV20-1	TRBJ2-1	CSASTSGRRTYNEQFF
TRBV12-3/TRBV12-4	TRBJ1-6	CASSLGGDSPLHF
TRBV27	TRBJ2-5	CASSSRVAGGPETQYF
TRBV6-7	-	CASSAGIGCRDQETQYF
TRBV6-5	TRBJ1-6	CASSWDGLLNSPLHF
TRBV27	TRBJ2-3	CASSHKSTDTQYF
TRBV14	TRBJ1-2	CASSQIRGRWGYTF
TRBV5-1	TRBJ2-5	CASSYSRGRATETQYF
TRBV6-1	TRBJ2-4	CASSEGRVAGGRVKDIQYF
TRBV6-1	TRBJ2-5	CASSRTGGEETQYF
TRBV27	TRBJ2-1	CASSQTPGLGFNEQFF
TRBV28	TRBJ2-7	CASSLYRVNTYEQYF
TRBV6-1	TRBJ2-7	CASSEDQGSSYEQYF
TRBV6-5	TRBJ1-1	CASSYEFRGAGEAFF
TRBV14	TRBJ2-1	CASSQDPRGEQFF
TRBV27	TRBJ2-5	CASSSRLARGTETQYF
TRBV7-2	TRBJ2-4	CASSGTSGKNTQYF
TRBV6-5	TRBJ1-2	CASSNGQGAYGYTF
TRBV6-5	-	CASSYGLGQETQYF
TRBV10-1	TRBJ2-2	CASSEGDTGELFF
TRBV6-5	TRBJ2-1	CASSFILAGGPNEQFF
TRBV10-2	TRBJ2-7	CASSEMSTVSYEQYF
TRBV24-1	TRBJ2-1	CATSDHRGHEQFF
TRBV6-1	TRBJ1-1	CASSSTHPNTEAFF
TRBV28	TRBJ1-2	CASSQPGQGYGYTF
TRBV27	TRBJ1-4	CASSFSQGGNEKLFF
TRBV6-5	TRBJ1-2	CASSSITASNYGYTF
TRBV18	TRBJ1-3	CASSHRDPGNTIYF
TRBV27	TRBJ2-5	CASSAGLGGRDQETQYF
TRBV6-1	TRBJ2-5	CASSENWGQGGETQYF
TRBV27	TRBJ2-3	CASRGIGMGGPDTQYF
TRBV6-1	TRBJ2-5	CASSEAGTSGRRRETQYF